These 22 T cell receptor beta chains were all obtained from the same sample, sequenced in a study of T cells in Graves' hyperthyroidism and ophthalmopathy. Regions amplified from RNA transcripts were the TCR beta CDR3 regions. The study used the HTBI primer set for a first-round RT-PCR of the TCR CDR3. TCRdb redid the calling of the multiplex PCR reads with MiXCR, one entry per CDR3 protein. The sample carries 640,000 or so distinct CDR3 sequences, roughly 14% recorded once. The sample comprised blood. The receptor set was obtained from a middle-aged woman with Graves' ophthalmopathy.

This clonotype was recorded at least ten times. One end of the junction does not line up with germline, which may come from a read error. CDR3 sequence (DNA): TGTGCCGGCAGTCAGCTCGATAGCTCCTACGAGCAGTACTTC. This encodes CAGSQLDSSYEQYF. V usage is TRBV27 and J usage is TRBJ2-7; D not certain. This CDR3 region has 14 residues. CDR1 and CDR2 from the germline V gene are MNHEY and SMNVEV (reference sequence).

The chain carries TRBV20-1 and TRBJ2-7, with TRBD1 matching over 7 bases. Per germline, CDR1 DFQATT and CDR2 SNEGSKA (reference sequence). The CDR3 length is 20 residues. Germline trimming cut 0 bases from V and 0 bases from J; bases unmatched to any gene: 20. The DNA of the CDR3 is TGCAGTGCTAGAGACCTGACTACCCCGACAGGGATCCATTTCTCCTACGAGCAGTACTTC. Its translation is CSARDLTTPTGIHFSYEQYF.

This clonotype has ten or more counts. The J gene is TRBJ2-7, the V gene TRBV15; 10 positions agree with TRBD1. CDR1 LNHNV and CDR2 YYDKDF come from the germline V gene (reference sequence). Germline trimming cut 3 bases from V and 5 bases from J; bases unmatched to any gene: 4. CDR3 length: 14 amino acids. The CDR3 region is CATSRTGGYHEQYF. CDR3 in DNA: TGTGCCACCAGCAGGACAGGGGGCTACCACGAGCAGTACTTC.

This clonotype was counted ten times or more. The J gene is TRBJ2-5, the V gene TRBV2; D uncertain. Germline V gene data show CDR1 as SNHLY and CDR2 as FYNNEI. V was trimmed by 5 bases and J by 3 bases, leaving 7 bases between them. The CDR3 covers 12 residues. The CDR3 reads CASSPAEETQYF. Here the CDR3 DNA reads TGTGCCAGCAGTCCGGCAGAAGAGACCCAGTACTTC.

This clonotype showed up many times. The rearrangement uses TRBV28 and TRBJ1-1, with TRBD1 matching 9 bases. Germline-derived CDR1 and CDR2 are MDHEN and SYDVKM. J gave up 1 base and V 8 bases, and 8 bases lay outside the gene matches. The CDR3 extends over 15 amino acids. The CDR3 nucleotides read TGTGCCAGCCCCGGGACAGGGATGGCGAACACTGAAGCTTTCTTT. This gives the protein CASPGTGMANTEAFF.

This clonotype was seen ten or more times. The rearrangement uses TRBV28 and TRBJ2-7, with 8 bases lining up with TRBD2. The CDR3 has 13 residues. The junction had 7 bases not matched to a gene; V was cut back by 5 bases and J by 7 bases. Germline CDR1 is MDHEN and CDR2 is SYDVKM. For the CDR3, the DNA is TGTGCCAGCAGTATTAGCGGGAATGATGAGCAGTACTTC. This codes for CASSISGNDEQYF.

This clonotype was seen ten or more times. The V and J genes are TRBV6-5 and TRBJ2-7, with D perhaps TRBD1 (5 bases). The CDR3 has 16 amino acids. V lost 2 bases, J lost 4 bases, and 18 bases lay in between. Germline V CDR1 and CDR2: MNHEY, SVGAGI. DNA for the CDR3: TGTGCCAGCAGTTACCGTGACAGCCCTCCCGTTTACGAGCAGTACTTC. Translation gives CASSYRDSPPVYEQYF.

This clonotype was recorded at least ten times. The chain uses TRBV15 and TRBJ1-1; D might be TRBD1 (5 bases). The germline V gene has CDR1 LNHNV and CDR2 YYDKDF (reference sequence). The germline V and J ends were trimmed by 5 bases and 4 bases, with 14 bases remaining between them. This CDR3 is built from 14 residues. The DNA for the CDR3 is TGTGCCACCAGCCCGGGGTTAAGGGGCACTGAAGCTTTCTTT. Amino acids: CATSPGLRGTEAFF.

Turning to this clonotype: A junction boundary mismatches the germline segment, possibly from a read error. DNA for the CDR3: TGTGCCAGCAACCGTATGAGCAGGGCCCTGAAGACTGAAGCTTTCTTT. It translates to CASNRMSRALKTEAFF. The rearrangement joins TRBV6-2 or TRBV6-3 to TRBJ1-1; tentatively, D is TRBD1 (5 bases). The CDR3 is 16 residues long. In germline, CDR1 is MNHEY, CDR2 SVGEGT.

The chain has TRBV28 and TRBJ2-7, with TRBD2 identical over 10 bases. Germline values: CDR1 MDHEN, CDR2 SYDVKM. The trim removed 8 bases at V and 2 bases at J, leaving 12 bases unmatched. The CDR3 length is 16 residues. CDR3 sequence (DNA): TGTGCCAGCTCCCCTCCAGGACTAGCGGACACCTACGAGCAGTACTTC. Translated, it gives CASSPPGLADTYEQYF. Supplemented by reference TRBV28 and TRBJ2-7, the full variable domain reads DVKVTQSSRYLVKRTGEKVFLECVQDMDHENMFWYRQDPGLGLRLIYFSYDVKMKEKGDIPEGYSVSREKKERFSLILESASTNQTSMYLCASSPPGLADTYEQYFGPGTRLTVT.

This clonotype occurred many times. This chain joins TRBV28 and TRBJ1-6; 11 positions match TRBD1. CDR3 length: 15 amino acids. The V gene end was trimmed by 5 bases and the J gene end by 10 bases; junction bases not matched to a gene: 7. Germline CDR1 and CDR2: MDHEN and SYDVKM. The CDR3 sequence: CASSPSGTGGSPLHF. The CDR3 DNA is TGTGCCAGCAGTCCCTCCGGGACAGGGGGATCACCCCTCCACTTT.

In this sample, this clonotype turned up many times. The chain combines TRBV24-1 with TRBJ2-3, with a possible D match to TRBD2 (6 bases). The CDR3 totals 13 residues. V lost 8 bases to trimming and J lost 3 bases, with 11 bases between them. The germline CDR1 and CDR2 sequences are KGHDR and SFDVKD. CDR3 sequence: CATTGTPTDTQYF. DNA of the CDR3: TGTGCCACCACCGGGACTCCAACAGATACGCAGTATTTT.

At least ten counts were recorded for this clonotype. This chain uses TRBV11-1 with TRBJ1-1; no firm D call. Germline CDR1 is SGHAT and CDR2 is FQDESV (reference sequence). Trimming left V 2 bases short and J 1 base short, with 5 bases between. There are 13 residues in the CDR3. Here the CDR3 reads CASSLIENTEAFF. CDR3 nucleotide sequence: TGTGCCAGCAGCTTAATAGAGAACACTGAAGCTTTCTTT.

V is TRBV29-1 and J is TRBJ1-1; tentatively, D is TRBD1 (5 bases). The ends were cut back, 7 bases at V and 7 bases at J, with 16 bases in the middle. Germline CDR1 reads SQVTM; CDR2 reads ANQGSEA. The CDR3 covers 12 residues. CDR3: CSAAGGRGEAFF. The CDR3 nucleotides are TGCAGCGCAGCGGGGGGAAGGGGTGAAGCTTTCTTT.

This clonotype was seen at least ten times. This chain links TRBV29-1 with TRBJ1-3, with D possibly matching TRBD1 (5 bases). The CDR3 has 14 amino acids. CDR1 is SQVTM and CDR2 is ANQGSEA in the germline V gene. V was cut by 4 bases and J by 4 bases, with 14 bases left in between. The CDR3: CSVVSSYRGNTIYF. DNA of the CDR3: TGCAGCGTTGTCTCGTCATACAGGGGAAACACCATATATTTT.

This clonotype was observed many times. CDR3 sequence reads: CASSLVRRGTEAFF. As DNA, the CDR3 is TGTGCCAGCAGTTTAGTTCGCAGGGGAACTGAAGCTTTCTTT. The V and J genes are TRBV28 and TRBJ1-1; D is possibly TRBD1 (6 bases). With 2 bases removed from V and 5 bases from J, the gap between germline ends came to 12 bases. There are 14 residues in the CDR3. Germline CDR1 reads MDHEN; CDR2 reads SYDVKM.

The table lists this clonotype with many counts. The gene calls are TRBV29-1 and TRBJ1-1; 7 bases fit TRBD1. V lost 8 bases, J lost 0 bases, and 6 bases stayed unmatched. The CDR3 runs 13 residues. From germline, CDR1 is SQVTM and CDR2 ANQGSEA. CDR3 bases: TGCAGCATAATGGGACAGCTGAACACTGAAGCTTTCTTT. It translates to CSIMGQLNTEAFF.

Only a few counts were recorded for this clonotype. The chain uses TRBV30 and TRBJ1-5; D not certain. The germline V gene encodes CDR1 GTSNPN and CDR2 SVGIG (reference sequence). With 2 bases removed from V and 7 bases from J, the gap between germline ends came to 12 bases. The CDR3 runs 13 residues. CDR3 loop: CAWSLSTAQPQHF. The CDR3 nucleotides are TGTGCCTGGAGTTTATCAACTGCCCAGCCCCAGCATTTT.

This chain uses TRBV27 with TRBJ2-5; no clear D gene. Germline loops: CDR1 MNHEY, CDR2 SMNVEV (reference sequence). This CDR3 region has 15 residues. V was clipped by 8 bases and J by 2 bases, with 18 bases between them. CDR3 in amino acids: CASSLFQATQETQYF. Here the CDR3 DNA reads TGTGCCAGCTCACTTTTCCAGGCCACTCAAGAGACCCAGTACTTC.

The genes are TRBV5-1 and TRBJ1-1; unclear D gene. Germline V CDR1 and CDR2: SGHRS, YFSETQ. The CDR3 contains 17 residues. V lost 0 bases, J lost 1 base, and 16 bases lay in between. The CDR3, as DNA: TGCGCCAGCAGCTTGGGGTTAGGATCAAGGCCGAACACTGAAGCTTTCTTT. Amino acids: CASSLGLGSRPNTEAFF.

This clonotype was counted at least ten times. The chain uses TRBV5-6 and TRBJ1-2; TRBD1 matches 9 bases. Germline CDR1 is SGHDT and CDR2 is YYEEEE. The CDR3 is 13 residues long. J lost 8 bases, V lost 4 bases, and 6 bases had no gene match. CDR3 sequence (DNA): TGTGCCAGCAGCGCGGGACAGGGAGAAGGCTACACCTTC. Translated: CASSAGQGEGYTF.

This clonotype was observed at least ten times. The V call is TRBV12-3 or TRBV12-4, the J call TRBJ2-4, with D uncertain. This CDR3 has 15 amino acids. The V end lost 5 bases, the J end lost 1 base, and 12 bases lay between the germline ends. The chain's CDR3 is CASSEEKWAKNIQYF. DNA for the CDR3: TGTGCCAGCAGTGAGGAGAAGTGGGCCAAAAACATTCAGTACTTC.